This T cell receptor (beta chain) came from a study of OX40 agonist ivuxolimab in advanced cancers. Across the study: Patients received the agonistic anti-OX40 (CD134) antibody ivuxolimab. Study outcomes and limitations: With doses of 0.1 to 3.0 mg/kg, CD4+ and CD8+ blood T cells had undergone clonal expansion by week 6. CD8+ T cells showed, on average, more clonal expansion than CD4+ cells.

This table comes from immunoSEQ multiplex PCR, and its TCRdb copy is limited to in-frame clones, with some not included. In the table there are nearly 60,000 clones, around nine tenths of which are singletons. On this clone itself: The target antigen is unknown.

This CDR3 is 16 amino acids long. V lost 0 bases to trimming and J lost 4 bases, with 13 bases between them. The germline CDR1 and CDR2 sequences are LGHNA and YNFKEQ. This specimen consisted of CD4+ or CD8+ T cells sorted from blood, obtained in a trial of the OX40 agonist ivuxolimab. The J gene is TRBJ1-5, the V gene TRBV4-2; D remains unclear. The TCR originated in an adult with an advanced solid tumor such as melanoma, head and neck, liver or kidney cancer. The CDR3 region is CASSQDSGQTNQPQHF. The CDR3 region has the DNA TGTGCCAGCAGCCAAGATTCGGGCCAGACGAATCAGCCCCAGCATTTT.